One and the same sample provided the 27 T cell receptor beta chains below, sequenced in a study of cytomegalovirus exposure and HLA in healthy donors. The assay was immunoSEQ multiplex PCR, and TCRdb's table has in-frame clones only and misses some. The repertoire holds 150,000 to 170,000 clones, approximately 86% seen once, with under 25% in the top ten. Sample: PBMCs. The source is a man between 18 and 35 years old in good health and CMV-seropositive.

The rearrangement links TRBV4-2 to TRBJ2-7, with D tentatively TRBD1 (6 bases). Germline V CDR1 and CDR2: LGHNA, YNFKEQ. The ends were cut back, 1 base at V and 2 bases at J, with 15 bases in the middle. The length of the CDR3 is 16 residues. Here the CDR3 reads CASSQGRGDKPYEQYF. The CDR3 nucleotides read TGTGCCAGCAGCCAAGGAAGAGGGGACAAGCCCTACGAGCAGTACTTC.

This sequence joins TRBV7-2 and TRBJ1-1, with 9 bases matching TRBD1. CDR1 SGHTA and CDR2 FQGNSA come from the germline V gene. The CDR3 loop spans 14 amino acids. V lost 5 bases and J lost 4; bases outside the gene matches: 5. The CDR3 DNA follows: TGTGCCAGCAGCCCCCGGACAGGGGTCACTGAAGCTTTCTTT. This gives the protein CASSPRTGVTEAFF.

The CDR3 reads CASSVDQGGRTEAFF. The CDR3 DNA is TGTGCCAGCAGCGTAGACCAGGGAGGTAGGACTGAAGCTTTCTTT. V and J are TRBV9 and TRBJ1-1, with D possibly TRBD1 on 5 matching bases. This CDR3 contains 15 residues. CDR1 is SGDLS, CDR2 YYNGEE, per germline. Between the trimmed V and J ends, which lost 0 bases and 5 bases, there was a span of 14 bases.

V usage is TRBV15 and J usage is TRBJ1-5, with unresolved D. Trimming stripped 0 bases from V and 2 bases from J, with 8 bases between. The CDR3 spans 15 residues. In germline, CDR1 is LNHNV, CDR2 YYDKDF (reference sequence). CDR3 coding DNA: TGTGCCACCAGCAGAGATTCCGGGGGCAATCAGCCCCAGCATTTT. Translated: CATSRDSGGNQPQHF.

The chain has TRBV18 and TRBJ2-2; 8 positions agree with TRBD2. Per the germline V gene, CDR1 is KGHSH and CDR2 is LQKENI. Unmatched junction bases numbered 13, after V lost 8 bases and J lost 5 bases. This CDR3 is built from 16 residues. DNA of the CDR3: TGTGCCAGCGTCCCCACGCGGGGGGCCCGAACCGGGGAGCTGTTTTTT. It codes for CASVPTRGARTGELFF.

CDR3 DNA sequence: TGCGCCAGCAGCAATCAGGTGCACTATGGCTACACCTTC. Its protein is CASSNQVHYGYTF. The rearrangement uses TRBV5-1 and TRBJ1-2, with unresolved D. The CDR3 runs 13 residues. CDR1 is SGHRS and CDR2 is YFSETQ in the germline V gene. V gave up 4 bases and J gave up 3 bases, with 10 bases separating them. Looking up the rest from reference TRBV5-1 and TRBJ1-2 gives the full variable domain: KAGVTQTPRYLIKTRGQQVTLSCSPISGHRSVSWYQQTPGQGLQFLFEYFSETQRNKGNFPGRFSGRQFSNSRSEMNVSTLELGDSALYLCASSNQVHYGYTFGSGTRLTVV.

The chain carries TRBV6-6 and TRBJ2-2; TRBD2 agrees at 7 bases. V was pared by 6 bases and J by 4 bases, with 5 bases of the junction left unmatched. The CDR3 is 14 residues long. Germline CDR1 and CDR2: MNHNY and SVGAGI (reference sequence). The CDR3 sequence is CASRGLEGTGELFF. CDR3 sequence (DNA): TGTGCCAGCAGAGGACTAGAGGGCACCGGGGAGCTGTTTTTT.

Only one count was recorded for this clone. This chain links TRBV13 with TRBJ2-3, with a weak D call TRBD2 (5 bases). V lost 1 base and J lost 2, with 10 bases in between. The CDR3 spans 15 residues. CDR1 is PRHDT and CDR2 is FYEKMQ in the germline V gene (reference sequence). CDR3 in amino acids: CASSLAPGNTDTQYF. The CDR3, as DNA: TGTGCCAGCAGCTTAGCCCCGGGGAACACAGATACGCAGTATTTT.

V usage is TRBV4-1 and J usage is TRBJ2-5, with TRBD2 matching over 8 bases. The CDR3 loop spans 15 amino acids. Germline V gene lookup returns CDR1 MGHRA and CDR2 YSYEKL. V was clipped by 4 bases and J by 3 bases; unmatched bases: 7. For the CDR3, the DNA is TGCGCCAGCAGCCGTCTCCCGGGGGGGGAAGAGACCCAGTACTTC. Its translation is CASSRLPGGEETQYF.

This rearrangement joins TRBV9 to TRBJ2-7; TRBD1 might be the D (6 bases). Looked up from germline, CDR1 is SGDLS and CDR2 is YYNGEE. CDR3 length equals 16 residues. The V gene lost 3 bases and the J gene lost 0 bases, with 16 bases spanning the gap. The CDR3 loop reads CASSGRTALSSYEQYF. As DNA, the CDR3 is TGTGCCAGCAGCGGCCGGACAGCCCTTAGCTCCTACGAGCAGTACTTC.

The CDR3 DNA reads as TGTGCCACCAGACGGGACAGCACGAGCGATCAGCCCCAGCATTTT. Amino acid sequence: CATRRDSTSDQPQHF. The chain recombines TRBV6-5 with TRBJ1-5; 7 nucleotides align to TRBD1. The CDR3 has 15 amino acids. Germline V gene data show CDR1 as MNHEY and CDR2 as SVGAGI. V trimming: 10 bases; J trimming: 5 bases; junction bases outside the gene matches: 14.

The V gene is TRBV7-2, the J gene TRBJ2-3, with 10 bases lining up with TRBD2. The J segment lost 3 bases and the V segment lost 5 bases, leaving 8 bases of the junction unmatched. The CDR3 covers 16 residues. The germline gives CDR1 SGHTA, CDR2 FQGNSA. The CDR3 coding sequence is TGTGCCAGCAGCAGCACTAGCGGGATAGTGACAGATACGCAGTATTTT. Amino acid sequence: CASSSTSGIVTDTQYF.

The CDR3 nucleotides read TGTGCCAGCAGCGTTGAACTAGCGGGGGAATCCCAAGAGACCCAGTACTTC. Translating gives CASSVELAGESQETQYF. The rearrangement links TRBV9 to TRBJ2-5; 11 nucleotides match TRBD2. The germline V gene has CDR1 SGDLS and CDR2 YYNGEE. Trimming took 2 bases from V and 1 from J; bases not matched to a gene: 7. CDR3 length: 17 amino acids. The full variable domain, in which reference TRBV9 and TRBJ2-5 provide the parts outside the CDR3, is DSGVTQTPKHLITATGQRVTLRCSPRSGDLSVYWYQQSLDQGLQFLIQYYNGEERAKGNILERFSAQQFPDLHSELNLSSLELGDSALYFCASSVELAGESQETQYFGPGTRLLVL.

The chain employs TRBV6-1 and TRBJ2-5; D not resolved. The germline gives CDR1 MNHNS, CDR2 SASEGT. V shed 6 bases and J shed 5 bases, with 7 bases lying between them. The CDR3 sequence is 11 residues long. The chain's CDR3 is CASSIGETQYF. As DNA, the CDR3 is TGTGCCAGCAGCATCGGGGAGACCCAGTACTTC.

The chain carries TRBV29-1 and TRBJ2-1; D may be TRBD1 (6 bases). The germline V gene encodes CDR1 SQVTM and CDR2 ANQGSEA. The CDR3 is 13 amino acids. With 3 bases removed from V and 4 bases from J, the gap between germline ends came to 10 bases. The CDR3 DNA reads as TGCAGCGTTGAGTACAGGGAATACAATGAGCAGTTCTTC. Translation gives CSVEYREYNEQFF.

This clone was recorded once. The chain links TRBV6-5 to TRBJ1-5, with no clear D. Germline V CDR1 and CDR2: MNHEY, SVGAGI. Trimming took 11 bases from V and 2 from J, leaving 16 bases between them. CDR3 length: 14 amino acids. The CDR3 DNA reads TGTGCCTTCCCGAGGTACACGGGCAATCAGCCCCAGCATTTT. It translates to CAFPRYTGNQPQHF.

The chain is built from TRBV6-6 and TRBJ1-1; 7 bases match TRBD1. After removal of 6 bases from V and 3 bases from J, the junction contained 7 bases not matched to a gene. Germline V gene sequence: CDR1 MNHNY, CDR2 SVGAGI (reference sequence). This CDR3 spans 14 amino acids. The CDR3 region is CASRAGGYDTEAFF. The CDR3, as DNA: TGTGCCAGCAGGGCAGGGGGATATGACACTGAAGCTTTCTTT.

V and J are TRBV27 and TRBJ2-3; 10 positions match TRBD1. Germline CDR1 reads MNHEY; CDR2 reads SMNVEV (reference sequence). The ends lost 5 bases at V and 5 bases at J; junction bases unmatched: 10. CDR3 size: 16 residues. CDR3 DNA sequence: TGTGCCAGCAGTCCGCTATTGGGACAGGGGAGAGATACGCAGTATTTT. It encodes CASSPLLGQGRDTQYF.

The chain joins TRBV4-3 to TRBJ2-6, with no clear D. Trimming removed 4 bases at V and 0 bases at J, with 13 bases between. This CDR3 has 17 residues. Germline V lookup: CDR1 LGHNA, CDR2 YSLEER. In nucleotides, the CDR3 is TGCGCCAGCAGCCTTGCAGTGTTAAGCTCTGGGGCCAACGTCCTGACTTTC. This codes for CASSLAVLSSGANVLTF.

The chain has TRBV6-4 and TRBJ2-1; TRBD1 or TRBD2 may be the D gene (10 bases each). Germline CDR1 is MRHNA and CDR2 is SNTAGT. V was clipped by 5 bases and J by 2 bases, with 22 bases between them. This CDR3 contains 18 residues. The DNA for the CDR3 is TGTGCCAGCAGTCCGGGACAGGGGCTAGCGGGAGCCTACAATGAGCAGTTCTTC. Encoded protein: CASSPGQGLAGAYNEQFF.

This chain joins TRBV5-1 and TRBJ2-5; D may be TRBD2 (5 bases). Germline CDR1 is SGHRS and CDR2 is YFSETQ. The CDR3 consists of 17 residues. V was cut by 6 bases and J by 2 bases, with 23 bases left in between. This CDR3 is CASTSGPGGSGQETQYF. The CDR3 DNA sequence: TGCGCCAGCACCTCCGGGCCAGGAGGAAGCGGTCAAGAGACCCAGTACTTC.

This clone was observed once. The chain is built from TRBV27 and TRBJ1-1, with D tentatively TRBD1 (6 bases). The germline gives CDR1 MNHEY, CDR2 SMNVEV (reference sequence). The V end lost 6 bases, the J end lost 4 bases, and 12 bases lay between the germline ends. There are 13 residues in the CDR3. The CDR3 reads CASRQGLGTEAFF. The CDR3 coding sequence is TGTGCCAGCAGACAGGGATTGGGCACTGAAGCTTTCTTT.

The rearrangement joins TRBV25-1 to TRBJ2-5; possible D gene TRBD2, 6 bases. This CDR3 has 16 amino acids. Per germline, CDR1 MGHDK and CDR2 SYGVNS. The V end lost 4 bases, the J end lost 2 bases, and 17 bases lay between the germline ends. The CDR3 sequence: CASSGRGIPLQETQYF. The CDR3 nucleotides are TGTGCCAGCAGTGGCCGGGGGATTCCCTTACAAGAGACCCAGTACTTC.

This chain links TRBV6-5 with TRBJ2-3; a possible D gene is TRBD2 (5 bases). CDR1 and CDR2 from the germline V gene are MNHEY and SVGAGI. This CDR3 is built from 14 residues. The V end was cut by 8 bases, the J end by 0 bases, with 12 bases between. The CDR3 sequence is CASRTGWSTDTQYF. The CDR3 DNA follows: TGTGCCAGCCGAACGGGATGGAGCACAGATACGCAGTATTTT.

The CDR3 is CASSTPGQGSYEQYF. Here the CDR3 DNA reads TGTGCCAGCAGTACCCCGGGACAGGGTTCCTACGAGCAGTACTTC. The genes are TRBV27 and TRBJ2-7; 9 bases match TRBD1. Per the germline V gene, CDR1 is MNHEY and CDR2 is SMNVEV (reference sequence). The CDR3 consists of 15 residues. J lost 1 base, V lost 5 bases, and 6 bases had no gene match.

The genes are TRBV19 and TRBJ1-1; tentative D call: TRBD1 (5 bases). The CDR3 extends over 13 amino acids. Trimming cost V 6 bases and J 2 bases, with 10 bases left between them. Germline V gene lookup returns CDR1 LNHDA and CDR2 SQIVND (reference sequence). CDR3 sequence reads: CASRDTYNTEAFF. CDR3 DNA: TGTGCCAGTAGGGACACCTATAACACTGAAGCTTTCTTT.

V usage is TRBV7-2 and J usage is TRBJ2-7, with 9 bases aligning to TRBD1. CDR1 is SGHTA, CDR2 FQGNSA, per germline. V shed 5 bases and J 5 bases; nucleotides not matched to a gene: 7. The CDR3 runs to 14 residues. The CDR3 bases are TGTGCCAGCAGCCTCGGGACAGGGACCAACGAGCAGTACTTC. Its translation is CASSLGTGTNEQYF.